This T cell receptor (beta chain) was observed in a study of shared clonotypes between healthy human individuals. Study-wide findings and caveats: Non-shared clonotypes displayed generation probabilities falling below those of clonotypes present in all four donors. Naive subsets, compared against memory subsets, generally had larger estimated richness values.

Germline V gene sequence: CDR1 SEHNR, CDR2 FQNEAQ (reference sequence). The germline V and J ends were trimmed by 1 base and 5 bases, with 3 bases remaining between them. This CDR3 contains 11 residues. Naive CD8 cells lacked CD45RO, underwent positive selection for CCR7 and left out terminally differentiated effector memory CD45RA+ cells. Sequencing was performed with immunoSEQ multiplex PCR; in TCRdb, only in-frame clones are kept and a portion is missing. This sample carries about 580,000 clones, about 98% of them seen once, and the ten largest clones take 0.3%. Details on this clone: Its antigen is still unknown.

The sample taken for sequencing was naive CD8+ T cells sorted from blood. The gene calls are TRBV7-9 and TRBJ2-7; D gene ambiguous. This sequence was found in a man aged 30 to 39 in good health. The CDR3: CASSLVDEQYF. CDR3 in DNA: TGTGCCAGCAGCTTAGTCGACGAGCAGTACTTC.